This T cell receptor (beta chain) was documented in a study of blood T cell repertoires in COVID-19. Across the study: The study drew acute and convalescent COVID-19 samples from the United States, Italy and Spain. Nucleic acid was either cDNA or gDNA, and it came from T cells, B-cell-depleted T cells, or PBMCs.

Data came from immunoSEQ multiplex PCR; TCRdb stores just in-frame clones and leaves some out. The sample has about 260,000 clones; more than 70% are singletons. This clone was counted once. This CDR3 is 16 amino acids long. Germline CDR1 reads MDHEN; CDR2 reads SYDVKM. Trimming removed 6 bases from V and 7 bases from J; junction bases left unmatched: 11. The source material was peripheral blood. This chain connects TRBV28 to TRBJ2-1, with 11 bases fitting TRBD1. The sequence derives from a woman in her forties or fifties with acute or convalescent COVID-19. DNA of the CDR3: TGTGCCAGCAGAACCAATGGACAGGGGGCAAGAAATGAGCAGTTCTTC. This translates into CASRTNGQGARNEQFF.